A single sample is the source of the 2 T cell receptor beta chains below, sequenced in a study of identical twins. TCRdb re-called the 5' RACE reads through MiXCR, storing one row per CDR3 protein. The data show 410,000 or so distinct CDR3 sequences, 15% to 20% seen once. The material sequenced was naive T cells sorted from blood. The origin of the receptors is a man in his fifties in good health.

In its sample, this clonotype was seen many times. This chain joins TRBV20-1 and TRBJ1-2; TRBD1 matches 9 bases. The CDR3 length is 13 residues. V was pared by 2 bases and J by 4 bases, with 2 bases of the junction left unmatched. CDR1 and CDR2 (germline): DFQATT, SNEGSKA (reference sequence). CDR3 amino acids: CSARLDRGYGYTF. CDR3 nucleotides: TGCAGTGCTAGATTGGACAGGGGCTATGGCTACACCTTC.

Written as DNA, the CDR3 is TGTGCCAGCTCATCCCCGAAGAGCGGGCCAATGTCCTACACCTTC. Its translation: CASSSPKSGPMSYTF. V is TRBV18 and J is TRBJ1-2; no reliable D call. Germline loops: CDR1 KGHSH, CDR2 LQKENI. Trimming took 5 bases from V and 10 from J, leaving 23 bases between them. This CDR3 comprises 15 residues.